A selection of T cell receptor beta chains follows, all from one sample in a study of shared T cell receptors in the human thymus. Libraries were prepared by immunoSEQ multiplex PCR; TCRdb keeps only in-frame clonotypes and omits some of them. The sample has 500,000 to 750,000 clones, 70% to 90% seen once. These data were also reused for a study on human thymus T cells.

Sequencing used thymocytes. Source of these receptors: a boy in the first two years of life with a congenital heart defect. The CDR3 runs from the conserved cysteine through the conserved F or W. The D gene is left open where the match is weak. Clone sizes are given selectively: once, few, many, or a class where the clone is expanded.

V,D,J,size,length,DNA,CDR3
TRBV11-2,.,TRBJ1-2,.,18,TGTGCCAGCAGCTTAGATTTCGTGGCAGGGGCGGCTAACTATGGCTACACCTTC,CASSLDFVAGAANYGYTF
TRBV28,TRBD1,TRBJ1-2,.,12,TGTGCCAGCAGGGGACAGGGCTATGGCTACACCTTC,CASRGQGYGYTF
TRBV6-5,.,TRBJ2-3,once,13,TGTGCCAGCAGCCTCCACGACGGACAGACGCAGTATTTT,CASSLHDGQTQYF
TRBV6-5,.,TRBJ1-2,.,15,TGTGCCAGCAGTTACCCTGGGACAAGGACCTATGGCTACACCTTC,CASSYPGTRTYGYTF
TRBV6-7,TRBD1,TRBJ2-2,.,18,TGTGCCAGCAGACACAACCGGGACAGGGTGTTGGACACCGGGGAGCTGTTTTTT,CASRHNRDRVLDTGELFF
TRBV28,.,TRBJ2-5,.,16,TGTGCCAGCAGTTCTGGGGTCGCGGACGGGGAAGAGACCCAGTACTTC,CASSSGVADGEETQYF
TRBV4-3,TRBD2,TRBJ2-2,.,17,TGCGCCAGCAGCCAAGATCCCCCGGGAGGTCGCACCGGGGAGCTGTTTTTT,CASSQDPPGGRTGELFF
TRBV19,TRBD1,TRBJ2-7,once,14,TGTGCCAGTAGCCTGCAGGGGGACTCCTACGAGCAGTACTTC,CASSLQGDSYEQYF
TRBV6-1,.,TRBJ2-6,.,16,TGTGCCAGCAGTGAAGGTGAGGGTTCCGGGGCCAACGTCCTGACTTTC,CASSEGEGSGANVLTF
TRBV5-1,TRBD2,TRBJ2-7,.,15,TGCGCCAGCAGCAACTCTAGCGGGGCACCCTACGAGCAGTACTTC,CASSNSSGAPYEQYF
TRBV4-1,TRBD2,TRBJ2-1,.,17,TGCGCCAGCAGCCAAGATCCGGGACTAGCGGACTACAATGAGCAGTTCTTC,CASSQDPGLADYNEQFF
TRBV4-1,.,TRBJ2-1,.,17,TGCGCCAGCAGCCGGCGAGAAGACTCGGTCTCCTACAATGAGCAGTTCTTC,CASSRREDSVSYNEQFF
TRBV29-1,.,TRBJ1-2,.,12,TGCAGCGTTGAACCGGAGAACTATGGCTACACCTTC,CSVEPENYGYTF
TRBV5-8,TRBD2,TRBJ2-3,.,17,TGTGCCAGCAGCTACTTAGCGGGTCGATCTCGCACAGATACGCAGTATTTT,CASSYLAGRSRTDTQYF
TRBV25-1,.,TRBJ2-2,.,12,TGTGCCGGGGCCGGGTACACCGGGGAGCTGTTTTTT,CAGAGYTGELFF
TRBV27,TRBD1,TRBJ2-7,.,15,TGTGCCAGCACCCCCCGGTCCGGGACAGGGGCCGAGCAGTACTTC,CASTPRSGTGAEQYF
TRBV4-3,TRBD1,TRBJ1-3,.,20,TGCGCCAGCAGCCAAGATGCGGTTAGACAGGGGGCCACAGGAGGAAACACCATATATTTT,CASSQDAVRQGATGGNTIYF
TRBV5-4,.,TRBJ2-1,.,16,TGTGCCAGCAGCTCACTATTAAGTAGCTCCTACAATGAGCAGTTCTTC,CASSSLLSSSYNEQFF
TRBV4-1,TRBD1,TRBJ2-1,.,15,TGCGCCAGCAGCCAACCGGGACAGGCCTACAATGAGCAGTTCTTC,CASSQPGQAYNEQFF
TRBV5-6,TRBD1,TRBJ1-1,once,16,TGTGCCAGCAGCTTGGGAGCCGGGACAGTGAACACTGAAGCTTTCTTT,CASSLGAGTVNTEAFF
TRBV29-1,.,TRBJ2-3,.,14,TGCAGCGTTGAGATGGGCAGGGTCACAGATACGCAGTATTTT,CSVEMGRVTDTQYF
TRBV4-2,.,TRBJ2-5,.,15,TGTGCCAGCAGCCGTCGAACCCGACAGGCCGAGACCCAGTACTTC,CASSRRTRQAETQYF
TRBV7-9,TRBD1,TRBJ2-1,.,15,TGTGCCAGCAGCTCGGGACAGGGGGTGGGCAATGAGCAGTTCTTC,CASSSGQGVGNEQFF
TRBV25-1,.,TRBJ2-5,once,14,TGTGCCAGCAGTGACGAGAGACTCCAAGAGACCCAGTACTTC,CASSDERLQETQYF
TRBV11-3,TRBD2,TRBJ2-1,once,17,TGTGCCAGCAGCTTAGCCTCGGCTAGCGGGATTCACAATGAGCAGTTCTTC,CASSLASASGIHNEQFF
TRBV29-1,.,TRBJ2-1,.,15,TGCAGCGTCTTGAGGCGGGACGGAAACCTAAATGAGCAGTTCTTC,CSVLRRDGNLNEQFF
TRBV6-1,TRBD1,TRBJ2-1,.,19,TGTGCCAGCAGTGAAAGCCAGGGGGCGCAGGCCCCCCTCTTCAATGAGCAGTTCTTC,CASSESQGAQAPLFNEQFF
TRBV6-5,.,TRBJ2-4,.,14,TGTGCCAGCAGCCAGGGACAAGGGAAAAACATTCAGTACTTC,CASSQGQGKNIQYF
TRBV29-1,.,TRBJ1-2,.,16,TGCAGCGTTGAAGCCTCCACAGGGTTAGCTAACTATGGCTACACCTTC,CSVEASTGLANYGYTF
TRBV11-2,.,TRBJ1-1,.,13,TGTGCCAGCAGCACAGGGCTCGACACTGAAGCTTTCTTT,CASSTGLDTEAFF
TRBV30,TRBD2,TRBJ2-7,.,15,TGTGCCTGGAGCACTACTAGCGGAGATTGCTACGAGCAGTACTTC,CAWSTTSGDCYEQYF
TRBV7-2,TRBD2,TRBJ2-3,once,17,TGTGCCAGCAGCGATCCACTAGCGGGGGTTAGCACAGATACGCAGTATTTT,CASSDPLAGVSTDTQYF
TRBV10-2,TRBD2,TRBJ2-1,.,12,TGCGCCAGCAGTGCTAGCGGCCATGAGCAGTTCTTC,CASSASGHEQFF
TRBV18,.,TRBJ1-1,.,13,TGTGCCAGTTCACCTGCGGGGAAGACTGAAGCTTTCTTT,CASSPAGKTEAFF
TRBV27,.,TRBJ1-1,.,13,TGTGCCAGCGGCTACTATCTTGACAGTGAAGCTTTCTTT,CASGYYLDSEAFF
TRBV11-3,.,TRBJ2-4,.,13,TGTGCCAGCAGCTTAGGACTAGTTGACATTCAGTACTTC,CASSLGLVDIQYF
TRBV5-1,TRBD2,TRBJ2-1,.,18,TGCGCCAGCAGCTTGGCCCCTTTTGCGGGAGGCGCCTACAATGAGCAGTTCTTC,CASSLAPFAGGAYNEQFF
TRBV5-4,.,TRBJ1-1,.,12,TGTGCCAGCAGCGACCGTGGGCCTGAAGCTTTCTTT,CASSDRGPEAFF
TRBV20-1,.,TRBJ1-2,.,8,TGCAGTCTGCCACGAGGCACCTTC,CSLPRGTF
TRBV7-8,TRBD1,TRBJ2-1,.,15,TGTGCCAGCAGCTGCCGGGACAGGGGACGAAATGAGCAGTTCTTC,CASSCRDRGRNEQFF
TRBV4-2,TRBD2,TRBJ2-2,.,16,TGTGCCAGCAGCCAAGATCCAGCGGGAGGGCCAGGGGAGCTGTTTTTT,CASSQDPAGGPGELFF
TRBV28,TRBD1,TRBJ2-7,few,15,TGTGCCAGCAGCCACGGACAGGGGCCCGCCTACGAGCAGTACTTC,CASSHGQGPAYEQYF
TRBV20-1,.,TRBJ1-5,.,11,TGCAGTGCTACGGGGAATCAGCCCCAGCATTTT,CSATGNQPQHF
TRBV5-6,TRBD2,TRBJ2-7,.,15,TGTGCCAGCAGCCCAGGACTAGCGGGCTCCTACGAGCAGTACTTC,CASSPGLAGSYEQYF
TRBV4-1,.,TRBJ2-5,.,16,TGCGCCAGCAGCCAAGTAACAGGGAGAGGAGTGGAGACCCAGTACTTC,CASSQVTGRGVETQYF
TRBV11-3,.,TRBJ1-1,.,15,TGTGCCAGCAGCTTAGAGGGGCAACCAGTGACTGAAGCTTTCTTT,CASSLEGQPVTEAFF
TRBV9,.,TRBJ2-3,.,16,TGTGCCAGCAGCGTAGCCCCGGGGGAGTGGGCAGATACGCAGTATTTT,CASSVAPGEWADTQYF
TRBV7-6,.,TRBJ2-2,.,15,TGTGCCAGCAGCCGAGGAGGGCCGAACACCGGGGAGCTGTTTTTT,CASSRGGPNTGELFF
TRBV30,TRBD1,TRBJ2-7,.,14,TGTGCCTGGAGTGTACCCCAGGGGGCCCACGAGCAGTACTTC,CAWSVPQGAHEQYF
TRBV28,TRBD2,TRBJ2-3,.,16,TGTGCCAGCAGTTTTCAGCGGGAGCTTCGCACAGATACGCAGTATTTT,CASSFQRELRTDTQYF
TRBV5-1,.,TRBJ1-3,.,16,TGCGCCAGCAGCCCCCAGGACGGGAACTCTGGAAACACCATATATTTT,CASSPQDGNSGNTIYF
TRBV4-3,.,TRBJ2-3,.,17,TGCGCCAGCAGCCAAGATCTCCAACAGGGTAGCACAGATACGCAGTATTTT,CASSQDLQQGSTDTQYF
TRBV2,.,TRBJ1-4,.,17,TGTGCCAGCAGTCTAACACCGAGGGAGGGGCAGGATGAAAAACTGTTTTTT,CASSLTPREGQDEKLFF
TRBV5-4,.,TRBJ2-1,.,16,TGTGCCAGCAGCGGGCGTGGCGGAGGGGGCCGCAATGAGCAGTTCTTC,CASSGRGGGGRNEQFF
TRBV28,.,TRBJ2-5,.,14,TGTGCCAGCAGTTTATACTGTCCCCCTTGGACCCAGTACTTC,CASSLYCPPWTQYF
TRBV7-6,.,TRBJ2-3,.,17,TGTGCCAGCAGCTTATTTGTGCGGCGGGCCCATACAGATACGCAGTATTTT,CASSLFVRRAHTDTQYF
TRBV5-5,TRBD1,TRBJ2-5,.,14,TGTGCCAGCAGCGAGGGACAGATCCAAGAGACCCAGTACTTC,CASSEGQIQETQYF
TRBV5-8,.,TRBJ2-7,few,14,TGTGCCAGCAGCTTGGGTGGGGGGATCCACGAGCAGTACTTC,CASSLGGGIHEQYF